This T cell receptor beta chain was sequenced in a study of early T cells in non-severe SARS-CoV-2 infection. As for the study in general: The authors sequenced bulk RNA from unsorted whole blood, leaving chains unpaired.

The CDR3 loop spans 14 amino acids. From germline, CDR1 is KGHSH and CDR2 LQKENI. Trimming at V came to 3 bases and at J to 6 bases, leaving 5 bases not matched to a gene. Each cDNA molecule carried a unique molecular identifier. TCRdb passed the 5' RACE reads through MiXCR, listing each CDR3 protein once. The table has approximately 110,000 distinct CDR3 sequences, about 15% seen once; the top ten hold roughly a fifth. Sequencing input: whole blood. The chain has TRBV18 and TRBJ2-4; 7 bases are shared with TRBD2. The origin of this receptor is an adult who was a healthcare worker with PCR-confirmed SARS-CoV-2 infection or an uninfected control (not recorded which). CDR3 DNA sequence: TGTGCCAGCTCACCCACTAGCGACGGAAACATTCAGTACTTC. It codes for CASSPTSDGNIQYF.